This TCR beta chain originates from a study of CD8 T cells in Susac syndrome (dated by TCRdb to between 2019 and 2020). Regarding the study in general: Of the Susac syndrome patients who were sequenced, six had clinically active disease and roughly 8 were in clinical remission. At blood withdrawal, Susac syndrome patients were therapy-naive, treated with corticosteroids (with IVIg additionally given to some), or treated with IVIg alone. The study used repertoire sequencing to test whether antigen drove CD8+ T cell activation and differentiation in Susac syndrome.

RNA was extracted using the RNeasy kit, and about 0.5 to 1 ug of the RNA was reverse transcribed with random hexamers. The immunoSEQ multiplex PCR assay, which covers 54 Vbeta and 13 Jbeta segments, was used to amplify TCR beta CDR3 regions. PCR amplification bias was corrected by using a synthetic template baseline for primer optimization and computational correction. The original pipeline was this. Only productive sequences were kept, with reads annotated to V, D and J genes according to IMGT and analyzed in immunoSEQ Analyzer. Clonality was computed as one minus Shannon entropy normalized by log2 of the number of productive unique sequences. For each patient and control, public and private clones were evaluated among the 100 most prevalent clones. Susac-specific clones were defined as absent from healthy and MS cohorts, 800 to 1,200 published viral clones and other ImmuneACCESS disease sequences. TCRdb handled the public reads itself, with Q25 trimming in fastp and clone calling in MiXCR, and kept productive beta chains. Every distinct CDR3 protein forms one entry, paired with its most common genes and DNA. Clone size and V and J calls follow TCRdb, not the original study. Within this sample are 180,000 or so distinct CDR3 sequences, with roughly 94% of them counted one time only. Of the sample, around 0.1% is held by the ten largest clones.

The CDR3 spans 13 residues, from the cysteine through the phenylalanine. Only the CDR3 portion is preserved as DNA: 39 bases, with reading frame beginning at the first base. The germline V gene sets CDR1 to SGHDT and CDR2 to YYEEEE. V loses 4 bases of germline sequence and J loses 4 bases, and the interval between the two ends is 11 bases. Peripheral blood CD8+ and CD4+ T cells from healthy donors, Susac syndrome patients and multiple sclerosis patients were profiled by high-throughput TCR beta sequencing. The Susac syndrome patients fulfilled recently defined diagnostic criteria for either definite or probable disease. Bulk CD8+ and CD4+ T cells were purified by magnetic negative isolation, whereas CD8+ TEMRA cells were enriched by FACS. Blood was collected in EDTA tubes and processed within 24 hours, with PBMCs isolated through density gradient centrifugation. PBMCs intended for TCR sequencing were cryopreserved in liquid nitrogen and thawed later in a water bath at 37 degrees C. Purity of sorted or isolated CD4+, CD8+ and CD8+ TEMRA cells was at least 90%.

Summary of the overall study and its limitations: The number of individuals in the TCR sequencing and HLA analysis was recognized as being relatively small. The CD4+ T cell repertoire of patients with Susac syndrome showed no detectable clonal expansion.

For this clonotype: Its cognate antigen has yet to be identified. One base away there is no much larger clone; base qualities are not given.

The sequencing sample was made of CD4+ T cells from PBMCs. The sequence was obtained from a human donor with Susac syndrome. This receptor chain uses TRBV5-6 and TRBJ1-2; a tentative D call is TRBD1 (5 bases match). The nucleotide sequence is given as TGTGCCAGCAGCAGGGGCCTATCCTATGGCTACACCTTC. Its amino acids are CASSRGLSYGYTF.